Listed below are T cell receptor beta chains from one sample, sequenced in a study of blood T cell repertoires in COVID-19. Sequencing used immunoSEQ multiplex PCR; TCRdb keeps in-frame clones, though not all of them. The sample contains about 230,000 clones, around four fifths of which appear only once. The sample was peripheral blood. The receptors originated from a man in his forties or fifties with active or convalescent COVID-19. CDR3s include the opening cysteine and the closing phenylalanine or tryptophan. A D gene is named only where the DNA matches it firmly. Size is omitted from some rows. Given values are once, few, many or a class for expanded clones.

J gene	V gene	clone size	D gene	CDR3 protein	CDR3 DNA
TRBJ2-3	TRBV5-5	once	NA	CASSPTGSTDTQYF	TGTGCCAGCAGCCCGACAGGTAGCACAGATACGCAGTATTTT
TRBJ2-1	TRBV9	NA	TRBD2	CASSLLPGLALYNEQFF	TGTGCCAGCAGCCTCCTCCCGGGACTAGCACTATACAATGAGCAGTTCTTC
TRBJ1-5	TRBV12-3/TRBV12-4	many	NA	CATGWGLGQPQHF	TGTGCCACCGGCTGGGGGCTTGGGCAGCCCCAGCATTTT
TRBJ2-2	TRBV18	once	NA	CASSPDYNTGELFF	TGTGCCAGCTCACCCGACTACAACACCGGGGAGCTGTTTTTT
TRBJ1-5	TRBV6-1	NA	NA	CASSGSGGASNQPQHF	TGTGCCAGCAGTGGCTCGGGGGGGGCGAGCAATCAGCCCCAGCATTTT
TRBJ1-2	TRBV5-1	NA	TRBD1	CASSIQGIDYGYTF	TGCGCCAGCAGCATACAGGGGATCGACTATGGCTACACCTTC
TRBJ2-7	TRBV7-2	NA	TRBD1	CASSTRTGSYEQYF	TGTGCCAGCAGCACCCGGACAGGGTCCTACGAGCAGTACTTC
TRBJ1-1	TRBV19	NA	NA	CASSPRGRGTEAFF	TGTGCCAGTAGTCCTCGAGGGAGGGGAACTGAAGCTTTCTTT
TRBJ2-1	TRBV7-2	NA	NA	CASSLPNFHEQFF	TGTGCCAGCAGCCTACCCAACTTCCATGAGCAGTTCTTC
TRBJ1-4	TRBV30	NA	TRBD1	CAWSVLPRGTNEKLFF	TGTGCCTGGAGTGTACTACCCAGGGGGACTAATGAAAAACTGTTTTTT
TRBJ1-3	TRBV5-1	few	NA	CASSFDTVSGNTIYF	TGCGCCAGCAGCTTCGACACCGTCTCTGGAAACACCATATATTTT
TRBJ2-2	TRBV27	few	NA	CASRGRNTGELFF	TGTGCCAGCAGGGGGCGTAACACCGGGGAGCTGTTTTTT
TRBJ1-5	TRBV4-2	NA	NA	CASSQPGASNQPQHF	TGTGCCAGCAGCCAACCGGGAGCTAGCAATCAGCCCCAGCATTTT
TRBJ2-2	TRBV7-8	NA	TRBD1	CASRSGQPNTGELFF	TGTGCCAGCCGATCGGGACAGCCGAACACCGGGGAGCTGTTTTTT
TRBJ2-7	TRBV18	NA	NA	CASSPGGGTREQYF	TGTGCCAGCTCACCAGGCGGCGGGACCAGGGAGCAGTACTTC
TRBJ2-7	TRBV5-1	NA	TRBD1	CASRPAGQGVYEQYF	TGCGCCAGCAGACCGGCGGGACAGGGGGTCTACGAGCAGTACTTC
TRBJ2-7	TRBV6-5	NA	NA	CASRKSGLYEQYF	TGTGCCAGCAGGAAATCGGGACTTTACGAGCAGTACTTC
TRBJ2-1	TRBV20-1	NA	TRBD2	CSASRASGGAYNEQFF	TGCAGTGCTAGTAGGGCTAGCGGGGGGGCCTACAATGAGCAGTTCTTC
TRBJ1-1	TRBV12-3/TRBV12-4	NA	NA	CASSWTVNTEAFF	TGTGCCAGCAGTTGGACAGTTAACACTGAAGCTTTCTTT
TRBJ2-5	TRBV5-1	NA	TRBD2	CASSPGLVQETQYF	TGCGCCAGCAGCCCAGGACTAGTCCAAGAGACCCAGTACTTC
TRBJ2-7	TRBV19	few	NA	CASSPTAGTNYEQYF	TGTGCCAGTAGTCCGACTGCTGGAACCAACTACGAGCAGTACTTC
TRBJ1-5	TRBV6-5	NA	TRBD1	CASWDRAIRNQPQHF	TGTGCCAGCTGGGACAGGGCCATACGCAATCAGCCCCAGCATTTT
TRBJ1-5	TRBV29-1	NA	TRBD1	CSDLGQPRNQPQHF	TGCAGCGACCTGGGACAGCCTCGCAATCAGCCCCAGCATTTT
TRBJ2-3	TRBV5-1	NA	TRBD1	CASSTGQGGTDTQYF	TGCGCCAGCAGCACCGGACAGGGAGGCACAGATACGCAGTATTTT
TRBJ2-7	TRBV5-6	NA	TRBD2	CASSLDGVAGGNEQYF	TGTGCCAGCAGCTTGGATGGGGTAGCGGGGGGAAACGAGCAGTACTTC
TRBJ1-5	TRBV7-2	NA	TRBD1	CASSWGTVGNQPQHF	TGTGCCAGCAGCTGGGGGACAGTAGGCAATCAGCCCCAGCATTTT
TRBJ1-6	TRBV19	NA	NA	CASSMGQGHNSPLHF	TGTGCCAGTAGTATGGGACAAGGACATAATTCACCCCTCCACTTT
TRBJ2-2	TRBV7-7	NA	TRBD2	CASTPQPGGNTGELFF	TGTGCTAGCACCCCTCAACCGGGAGGGAACACCGGGGAGCTGTTTTTT
TRBJ1-1	TRBV6-5	NA	NA	CASSPRGGLNTEAFF	TGTGCCAGCAGCCCCCGGGGAGGGTTGAACACTGAAGCTTTCTTT
TRBJ2-1	TRBV7-5	NA	NA	CVRSPSPSSGRINWVYNEQFF	TGTGTCAGAAGCCCTTCCCCTTCTAGCGGGAGAATCAACTGGGTCTACAATGAGCAGTTCTTC
TRBJ2-1	TRBV19	once	TRBD2	CASRTIGLAEGNEQFF	TGTGCCAGTAGGACCATTGGACTAGCGGAAGGTAATGAGCAGTTCTTC
TRBJ2-1	TRBV5-1	NA	TRBD1	CASSPGSSGQLSSSYNEQFF	TGCGCCAGCAGCCCGGGGTCCTCGGGACAGCTCTCTTCCTCCTACAATGAGCAGTTCTTC
TRBJ2-5	TRBV13	NA	TRBD2	CASSLNPGTSGRAWTQYF	TGTGCCAGCAGCTTAAATCCTGGGACTAGCGGGAGGGCCTGGACCCAGTACTTC
TRBJ1-2	TRBV4-2	NA	TRBD1	CASSQDLEGAYGYTF	TGTGCCAGCAGCCAAGATTTGGAGGGGGCTTATGGCTACACCTTC
TRBJ1-5	TRBV19	NA	NA	CASSTNGHYNQPQHF	TGTGCCAGTAGTACCAATGGACACTACAATCAGCCCCAGCATTTT
TRBJ1-1	TRBV7-9	NA	NA	CASSFQQGNTEAFF	TGTGCCAGCAGCTTCCAACAGGGGAACACTGAAGCTTTCTTT
TRBJ1-6	TRBV11-3	NA	NA	CASSLGGGLESPLHF	TGTGCCAGCAGCTTAGGGGGGGGCCTCGAATCACCCCTCCACTTT
TRBJ1-1	TRBV5-8	NA	NA	CASSLWATEAFF	TGTGCCAGCAGCCTTTGGGCCACTGAAGCTTTCTTT
TRBJ2-7	TRBV27	NA	TRBD2	CASSKTRLAGDSYEQYF	TGTGCCAGCAGCAAGACCCGACTAGCGGGGGACTCCTACGAGCAGTACTTC
TRBJ1-5	TRBV30	few	NA	CAWSVAGNQPQHF	TGTGCCTGGAGTGTTGCAGGGAATCAGCCCCAGCATTTT
TRBJ2-7	TRBV2	few	TRBD1	CASSEGQGAYEQYF	TGTGCCAGCAGTGAAGGGCAGGGGGCCTACGAGCAGTACTTC
TRBJ2-5	TRBV2	NA	TRBD1	CASKALGVTGGGQETQYF	TGTGCCAGCAAGGCACTAGGGGTTACAGGGGGTGGGCAAGAGACCCAGTACTTC
TRBJ1-1	TRBV24-1	NA	NA	CATSTGKNLNTEAFF	TGTGCCACCAGCACAGGGAAGAACTTGAACACTGAAGCTTTCTTT